This T cell receptor beta chain originates from a study of cytomegalovirus exposure and HLA in healthy donors. The PCR ran on 60 Vbeta and 13 Jbeta primers. Clones were sequenced by immunoSEQ multiplex PCR, and TCRdb holds only the in-frame ones, with some missing. This repertoire shows nearly 200,000 clones, roughly 83% found once; its top ten account for about 0.36%. CDR1 and CDR2 from the germline V gene are SGHRS and YFSETQ. CDR3 length equals 14 residues. V was pared by 4 bases and J by 6 bases, with 16 bases between. The source is a male donor in good health and CMV-seropositive. Source material: PBMCs. The rearrangement uses TRBV5-1 and TRBJ1-1; no reliable D call. CDR3: CASSTAEGGSEAFF. CDR3 bases: TGCGCCAGCAGCACCGCGGAGGGTGGCTCTGAAGCTTTCTTT.